A selection of T cell receptor beta chains follows, all from one sample in a study of blood T cell repertoires in COVID-19. Method: immunoSEQ multiplex PCR; TCRdb's copy keeps in-frame clones and lacks some. The sample has about 50,000 clones, 82% seen once; the top ten hold roughly 2.5%. Sequences were obtained from peripheral blood. These receptors were collected from a woman aged 60 to 75 with acute or convalescent COVID-19. Each CDR3 is given with its conserved first and last residue. The order of the fields is V gene, CDR3 protein.

TRBV7-9 | CASSTDWTGKKLFF
TRBV18 | CASQAERNEKLFF
TRBV19 | CASWGLTNQPQHF
TRBV5-1 | CASSLTSIEDTQYF
TRBV4-2 | CASSPVLVATNTGELFF
TRBV4-1 | CASSQLGQGNSPLHF
TRBV4-1 | CASSQDGTGDYEQYF
TRBV4-1 | CASSLLGAGGYGYTF
TRBV7-3 | CASSLNFRGETQYF
TRBV24-1 | CATSDGTVSYTF
TRBV4-1 | CASSRGGTQYF
TRBV9 | CASSPLGDTHNEQFF
TRBV28 | CASSLWSDGYTF
TRBV3-1/TRBV3-2 | CASSQDEEGYGYTF
TRBV19 | CASSPRDRDTYEQYF
TRBV11-3 | CASSLGTSLAYEQYF
TRBV7-9 | CASSFTRGETQYF
TRBV28 | CASSFGQPPDYGYTF
TRBV6-5 | CASRRNGPGMDTIYF
TRBV2 | CASSDSTGYQPQHF
TRBV3-1/TRBV3-2 | CASSLQEMQETQYF
TRBV10-1 | CASSEVRGNTEAFF
TRBV6-6 | CASSYSAGQGGAFF
TRBV6-2/TRBV6-3 | CASSYVRGSLYNEQFF
TRBV11-2 | CASSLGRNTIYF
TRBV3-1/TRBV3-2 | CASSPLGSVSSYNEQFF
TRBV6-1 | CASRIPRGPDYGYTF
TRBV7-9 | CASSLGSTTNEKLFF
TRBV27 | CASSSTDGGNNEQFF
TRBV7-2 | CASSLAGEPSTGELFF
TRBV12-3/TRBV12-4 | CASKRSMNTEAFF
TRBV29-1 | CSVGDIGYGYTF
TRBV6-5 | CASTKGQGASAEAFF
TRBV5-1 | CASSLGGGHQPQHF
TRBV6-5 | CASSSYPGPQETQYF